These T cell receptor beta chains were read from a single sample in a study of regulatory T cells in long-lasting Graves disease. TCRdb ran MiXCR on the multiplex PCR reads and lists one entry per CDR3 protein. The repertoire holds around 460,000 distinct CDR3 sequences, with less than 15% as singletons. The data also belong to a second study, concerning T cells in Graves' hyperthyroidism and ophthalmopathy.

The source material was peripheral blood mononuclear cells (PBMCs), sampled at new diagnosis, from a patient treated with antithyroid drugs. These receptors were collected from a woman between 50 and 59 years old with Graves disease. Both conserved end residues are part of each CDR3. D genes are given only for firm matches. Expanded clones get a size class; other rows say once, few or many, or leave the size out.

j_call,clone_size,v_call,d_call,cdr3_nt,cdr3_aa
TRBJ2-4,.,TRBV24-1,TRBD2,TGTGCCACCAGTGAACGGACTAGCGGGAGTGGGACCAAAAACATTCAGTACTTC,CATSERTSGSGTKNIQYF
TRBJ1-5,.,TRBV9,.,TGTGCCAGCAGCCGGACAGTGGATCAGCCCCAGCATTTT,CASSRTVDQPQHF
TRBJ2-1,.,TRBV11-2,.,TGTGCCAGCAGCGTAACCCTTCGTTTGGTGCAGTTCTTC,CASSVTLRLVQFF
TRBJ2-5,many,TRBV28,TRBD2,TGTGCCAGCAGTACGGGACTAGCGGGAGTTCGGGGAGAGACCCAGTACTTC,CASSTGLAGVRGETQYF
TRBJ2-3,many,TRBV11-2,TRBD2,TGTGCCAGCAGCCGCCGGCGGCGGGAGGGCCTCGCAGATACGCAGTATTTT,CASSRRRREGLADTQYF
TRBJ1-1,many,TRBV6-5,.,TGTGCCAGCAGTTACGGGTCCCACAAGAACACTGAAGCTTTCTTT,CASSYGSHKNTEAFF
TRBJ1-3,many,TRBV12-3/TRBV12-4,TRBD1,TGTGCCAGCAGTTACCAGGGGGCTTTGCTGGGAAACACCATATATTTT,CASSYQGALLGNTIYF
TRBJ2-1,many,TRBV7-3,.,TGTGCCAGCAGGAGAACCTCGGGACTGGATAACAATGAGCAGTTCTTC,CASRRTSGLDNNEQFF
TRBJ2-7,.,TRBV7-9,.,TGTGCCAGCAGCTCCACCTCTACTGAAGATATAACCTACGAGCAGTACTTC,CASSSTSTEDITYEQYF
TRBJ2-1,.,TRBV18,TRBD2,TGTGCCAGCTCACCACTATTACGACTAGCGGGGGACAATGAGCAGTTCTTC,CASSPLLRLAGDNEQFF
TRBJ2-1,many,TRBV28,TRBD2,TGTGCCAGCAGTTTGAGTCTGGTAGGCGGGAGTCTCAATGAGCAGTTCTTC,CASSLSLVGGSLNEQFF
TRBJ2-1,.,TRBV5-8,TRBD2,TGTGCCAGCACCCAAGCGGGACGCTCCTACAATGAGCAGTTCTTC,CASTQAGRSYNEQFF
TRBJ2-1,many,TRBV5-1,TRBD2,TGCGCCAGCAGCTTGCTAGCGGGACGGGAGAATGAGCAGTTCTTC,CASSLLAGRENEQFF
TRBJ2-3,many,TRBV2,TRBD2,TGTGCCAGCAGTGATCTAGCGGGAGAGGTGGGCACAGATACGCAGTATTTT,CASSDLAGEVGTDTQYF
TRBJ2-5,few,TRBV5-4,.,TGTGCCAGCAGCCAACTAGGCGGGGAGACCCAGTACTTC,CASSQLGGETQYF
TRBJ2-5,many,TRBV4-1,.,TGCGCCAGCAGCCAAGTTCTGGTGGAAGATGGGACCCAGTACTTC,CASSQVLVEDGTQYF
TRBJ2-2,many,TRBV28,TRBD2,TGTGCCAGCAGCCCCATGGGACTAGCGGGCACCGGGGAGCTGTTTTTT,CASSPMGLAGTGELFF
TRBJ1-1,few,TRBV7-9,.,TGTGCCAGCAGCTTAGAGAACTCTGAAGCTTTCTTT,CASSLENSEAFF
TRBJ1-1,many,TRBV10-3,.,TGTGCCATCAGTGAGTCGGGAATTGAAGCTTTCTTT,CAISESGIEAFF
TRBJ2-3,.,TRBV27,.,TGTGCCAGCATAGTTGGTGATACGCAGTATTTT,CASIVGDTQYF
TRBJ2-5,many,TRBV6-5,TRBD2,TGTGCCAGCAGTTCGGGACTAGCGGCAACGACCCAGTACTTC,CASSSGLAATTQYF
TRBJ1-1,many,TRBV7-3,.,TGTGCCAGCAGCTCAGCTAGGACAGACACTGAAGCTTTCTTT,CASSSARTDTEAFF
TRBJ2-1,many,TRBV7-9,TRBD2,TGTGCCAGCAGCCCTGGGACTAGCGACAATGAGCAGTTCTTC,CASSPGTSDNEQFF
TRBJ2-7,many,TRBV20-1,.,TGCAGTGCCGACTTGACACCCTACGAGCAGTACTTC,CSADLTPYEQYF
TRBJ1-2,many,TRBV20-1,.,TGCAGTGCTAGAGTATCGGGGTCGGATGGCTACACCTTC,CSARVSGSDGYTF
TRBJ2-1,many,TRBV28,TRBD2,TGTGCCAGCAGTTCCTACAGGGGGCAACTAGCGGGAGGAGGGCTCTACAATGAGCAGTTCTTC,CASSSYRGQLAGGGLYNEQFF
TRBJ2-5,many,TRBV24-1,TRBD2,TGTGCCACCAGTGATTTGCGGGGGACTAGCGGGAGCGGACTACAAGAGACCCAGTACTTC,CATSDLRGTSGSGLQETQYF
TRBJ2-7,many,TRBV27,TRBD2,TGTGCCAGCAGTCTAGCGGGAGAACTCTACGAGCAGTACTTC,CASSLAGELYEQYF